The source of this TCR beta chain is a study of T cell changes during pregnancy in multiple sclerosis. Libraries were prepared by immunoSEQ multiplex PCR; TCRdb keeps only in-frame clonotypes and omits some of them. Seen here are about 50,000 clones, roughly 92% observed once, and the top ten hold less than 0.8%. The CDR3 loop spans 16 amino acids. Germline V lookup: CDR1 SGDLS, CDR2 YYNGEE. V lost 0 bases, J lost 0 bases, and 9 bases lay in between. This clone was detected only once. The chain recombines TRBV9 with TRBJ2-2, with D maybe TRBD1 (5 bases). This receptor was identified in a female donor with multiple sclerosis, enrolled in a pregnancy study. Sequenced here: CD4+ T cells from peripheral blood mononuclear cells, sampled in the third trimester of pregnancy. The CDR3 coding sequence is TGTGCCAGCAGCGTAGTGGTGGGGCCGAACACCGGGGAGCTGTTTTTT. It translates to CASSVVVGPNTGELFF.